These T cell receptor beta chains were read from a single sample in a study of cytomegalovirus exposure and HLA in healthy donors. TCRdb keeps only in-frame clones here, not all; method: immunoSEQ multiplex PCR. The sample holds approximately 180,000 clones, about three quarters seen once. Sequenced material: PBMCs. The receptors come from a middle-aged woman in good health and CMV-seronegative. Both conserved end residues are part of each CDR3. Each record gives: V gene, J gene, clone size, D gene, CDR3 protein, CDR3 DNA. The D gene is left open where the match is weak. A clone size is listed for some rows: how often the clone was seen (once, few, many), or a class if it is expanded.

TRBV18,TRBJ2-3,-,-,CASSPFKGEVTDTQYF,TGTGCCAGCTCACCCTTCAAAGGGGAGGTCACAGATACGCAGTATTTT
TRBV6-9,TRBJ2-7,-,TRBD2,CASSPPPRLAGGRYEQYF,TGTGCCAGCAGCCCTCCTCCAAGGCTAGCGGGAGGGCGCTACGAGCAGTACTTC
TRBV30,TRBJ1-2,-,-,CAWSAGTGDGYTF,TGTGCCTGGAGTGCCGGAACCGGGGATGGCTACACCTTC
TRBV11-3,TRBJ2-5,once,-,CASSPGRGSGNLETQYF,TGTGCCAGCAGCCCCGGCCGAGGGTCCGGGAACCTAGAGACCCAGTACTTC
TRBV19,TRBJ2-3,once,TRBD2,CASSATGTSGRESDTQYF,TGTGCCAGTAGTGCCACCGGGACTAGCGGGAGGGAATCAGATACGCAGTATTTT
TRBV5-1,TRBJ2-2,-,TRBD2,CASSLAGGDTGELFF,TGCGCCAGCAGCTTGGCCGGGGGGGACACCGGGGAGCTGTTTTTT
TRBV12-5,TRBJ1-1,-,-,CASGLFGGRGTEAFF,TGTGCTAGTGGTTTATTCGGGGGTAGAGGCACTGAAGCTTTCTTT
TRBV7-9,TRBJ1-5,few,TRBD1,CASSQFDRDNQPQHF,TGTGCCAGCAGCCAATTTGACAGGGACAATCAGCCCCAGCATTTT
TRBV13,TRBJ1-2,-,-,CASSLARDYGYTF,TGTGCCAGCAGCTTAGCCAGGGACTATGGCTACACCTTC
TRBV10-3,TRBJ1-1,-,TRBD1,CAISYQGGNTEAFF,TGTGCCATCAGTTACCAGGGGGGGAACACTGAAGCTTTCTTT
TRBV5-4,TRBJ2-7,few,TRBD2,CASSLTTSGPYEQYF,TGTGCCAGCAGCTTGACGACTAGCGGCCCCTACGAGCAGTACTTC
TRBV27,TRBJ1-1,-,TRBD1,CASSTPADREEAFF,TGTGCCAGCAGTACCCCCGCAGACAGGGAAGAAGCTTTCTTT
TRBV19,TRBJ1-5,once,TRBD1,CASRTGGDNQPQHF,TGTGCCAGTAGAACAGGGGGTGACAATCAGCCCCAGCATTTT
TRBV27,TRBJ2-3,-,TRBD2,CASSTTSGTTDTQYF,TGTGCCAGCAGTACGACTAGCGGGACGACAGATACGCAGTATTTT
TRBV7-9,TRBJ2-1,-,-,CASSPKTRNEQFF,TGTGCCAGCAGCCCGAAAACTCGAAATGAGCAGTTCTTC
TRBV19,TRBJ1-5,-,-,CASSSQGAGQPQHF,TGTGCCAGTAGTTCACAGGGTGCGGGTCAGCCCCAGCATTTT
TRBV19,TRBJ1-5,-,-,CASSPPPQNQPQHF,TGTGCCAGTAGTCCTCCGCCCCAGAATCAGCCCCAGCATTTT
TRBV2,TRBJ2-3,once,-,CAAGSPDTQYF,TGTGCCGCCGGGAGTCCAGATACGCAGTATTTT
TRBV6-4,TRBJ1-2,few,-,CASSTGSNYGYTF,TGTGCCAGCAGTACAGGGTCAAACTATGGCTACACCTTC
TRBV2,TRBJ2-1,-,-,CASSEDTYNEQFF,TGTGCCAGCAGTGAAGACACGTACAATGAGCAGTTCTTC
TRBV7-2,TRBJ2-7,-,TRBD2,CASSLGLAVSYEQYF,TGTGCCAGCAGCTTAGGGCTAGCGGTCTCCTACGAGCAGTACTTC
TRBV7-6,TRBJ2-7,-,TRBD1,CASSLASTGGFHEQYF,TGTGCCAGCAGCTTAGCGTCGACAGGGGGCTTCCACGAGCAGTACTTC
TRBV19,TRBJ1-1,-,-,CASRVQDTVAFF,TGTGCCAGTAGGGTGCAGGACACGGTAGCTTTCTTT
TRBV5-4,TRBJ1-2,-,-,CASSLFLASAF,TGTGCCAGCAGCTTGTTCTTGGCATCCGCCTTC
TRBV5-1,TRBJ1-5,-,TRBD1,CASREGAISNQPQHF,TGCGCCAGCAGGGAGGGGGCGATTAGCAATCAGCCCCAGCATTTT
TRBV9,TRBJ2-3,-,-,CASSVFSGYTDTQYF,TGTGCCAGCAGCGTCTTTAGCGGATACACAGATACGCAGTATTTT
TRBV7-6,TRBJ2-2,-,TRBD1,CASSKQGASGAGELFF,TGTGCCAGCAGCAAACAGGGGGCGTCGGGGGCCGGGGAGCTGTTTTTT
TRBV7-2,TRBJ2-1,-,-,CASSYSGQRGNEQFF,TGTGCCAGCAGCTATAGCGGTCAGAGGGGCAATGAGCAGTTCTTC
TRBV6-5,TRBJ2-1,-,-,CASSYSGLSYNEQFF,TGTGCCAGCAGTTACTCGGGACTCTCCTACAATGAGCAGTTCTTC
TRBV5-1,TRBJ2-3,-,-,CASSHRDLGADTQYF,TGCGCCAGCAGTCATCGGGACTTAGGCGCAGATACGCAGTATTTT
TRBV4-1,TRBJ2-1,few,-,CASSRTLQGINEQFF,TGCGCCAGCAGCCGCACCTTACAGGGAATTAATGAGCAGTTCTTC
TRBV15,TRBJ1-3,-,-,CATSSGRGNTIYF,TGTGCCACCAGCAGTGGGCGCGGAAACACCATATATTTT
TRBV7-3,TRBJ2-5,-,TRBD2,CASSFPRLAEKQETQYF,TGTGCCAGCAGCTTCCCCCGACTAGCGGAAAAACAAGAGACCCAGTACTTC
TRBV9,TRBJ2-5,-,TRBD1,CASSVNYGTGGETQYF,TGTGCCAGCAGCGTGAATTACGGGACAGGAGGAGAGACCCAGTACTTC
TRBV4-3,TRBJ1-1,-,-,CASSQDLRVNTEAFF,TGCGCCAGCAGCCAAGATCTTAGAGTGAACACTGAAGCTTTCTTT
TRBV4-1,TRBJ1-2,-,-,CASSQDTGILSGYTF,TGCGCCAGCAGCCAAGATACAGGGATCCTCTCCGGCTACACCTTC
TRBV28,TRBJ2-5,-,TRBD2,CASSGLAGLETQYF,TGTGCCAGCAGCGGACTAGCGGGACTGGAGACCCAGTACTTC
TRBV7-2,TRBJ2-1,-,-,CASSLRQAGRFF,TGTGCCAGCAGCCTCCGACAGGCTGGCCGGTTCTTC
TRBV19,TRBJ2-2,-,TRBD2,CASSVLAGEGTGELFF,TGTGCCAGTAGTGTCCTAGCGGGAGAAGGCACCGGGGAGCTGTTTTTT
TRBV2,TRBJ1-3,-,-,CASSGGIGSGNTIYF,TGTGCCAGCAGTGGCGGAATTGGCTCTGGAAACACCATATATTTT
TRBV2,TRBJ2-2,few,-,CASSESLDGTGELFF,TGTGCCAGCAGTGAAAGTCTAGACGGCACCGGGGAGCTGTTTTTT
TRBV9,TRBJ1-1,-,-,CASSVTGLNTEAFF,TGTGCCAGCAGCGTAACAGGGCTGAACACTGAAGCTTTCTTT
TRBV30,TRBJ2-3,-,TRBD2,CAWGLAGARDTQYF,TGTGCCTGGGGACTAGCGGGAGCGAGAGATACGCAGTATTTT
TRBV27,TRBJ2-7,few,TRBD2,CASSPGLAGEQYF,TGTGCCAGCAGCCCCGGACTAGCGGGCGAGCAGTACTTC
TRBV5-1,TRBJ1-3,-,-,CASSLSGVSSGNTIYF,TGCGCCAGCAGCTTATCGGGTGTCAGCTCTGGAAACACCATATATTTT
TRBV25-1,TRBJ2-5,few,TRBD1,CASSPPRGLYETQYF,TGTGCCAGCAGTCCACCCAGGGGGCTTTACGAGACCCAGTACTTC
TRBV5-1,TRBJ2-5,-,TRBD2,CASSLAPTGGLQETQYF,TGCGCCAGCAGCTTGGCCCCAACGGGAGGGCTTCAAGAGACCCAGTACTTC
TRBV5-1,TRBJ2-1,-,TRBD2,CASSLGQSRGDEQFF,TGCGCCAGCAGCTTGGGACAGTCCCGGGGGGATGAGCAGTTCTTC
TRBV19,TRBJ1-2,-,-,CASSINGGGGYTF,TGTGCCAGTAGTATTAACGGGGGTGGCGGCTACACCTTC